The next 23 T cell receptor beta chains were all read from a single sample in a study of cytomegalovirus exposure and HLA in healthy donors. Researchers ran the PCR with 60 Vbeta and 13 Jbeta primers. Sequencing was performed with immunoSEQ multiplex PCR; in TCRdb, only in-frame clones are kept and a portion is missing. The sample holds 150,000 to 200,000 clones, 60% to 80% seen once. Sequencing was carried out using PBMCs. These receptors were obtained from a woman aged 45-65 years in good health and CMV-seropositive.

The chain has TRBV7-8 and TRBJ2-7; D unclear. The CDR3 is 16 amino acids. Trimming cost V 1 base and J 3 bases, with 16 bases left between them. The germline CDR1 and CDR2 sequences are SGHVS and FQNEAQ. The CDR3: CASSLVAARPSYEQYF. In nucleotides, the CDR3 is TGTGCCAGCAGCTTAGTGGCGGCTCGTCCCAGCTACGAGCAGTACTTC.

This clone was counted a single time. The chain recombines TRBV27 with TRBJ2-7; TRBD1 is a possible D gene (5 bases). The germline gives CDR1 MNHEY, CDR2 SMNVEV (reference sequence). Trimming removed 2 bases at V and 5 bases at J, with 10 bases between. The CDR3 is 13 amino acids. As DNA, the CDR3 is TGTGCCAGCAGTTTACAGGGTCCCAACGAGCAGTACTTC. Its translation: CASSLQGPNEQYF.

The chain has TRBV6-5 and TRBJ2-2; TRBD1 matches 7 bases. CDR1 MNHEY and CDR2 SVGAGI come from the germline V gene. V trimming: 5 bases; J trimming: 4 bases; junction bases outside the gene matches: 4. The CDR3 extends over 14 amino acids. The CDR3 loop is CASSPGQVTGELFF. The CDR3 nucleotides are TGTGCCAGCAGTCCCGGACAGGTCACCGGGGAGCTGTTTTTT.

The chain uses TRBV11-2 and TRBJ1-5; 7 bases line up with TRBD1. Germline values: CDR1 SGHAT, CDR2 FQNNGV. The CDR3 totals 15 residues. With V trimmed by 1 base and J by 5 bases, 5 bases remained unmatched. The CDR3 DNA reads as TGTGCCAGCAGCTTAGGGTCAGGGGGATATCAGCCCCAGCATTTT. This gives the protein CASSLGSGGYQPQHF.

The V call is TRBV19, the J call TRBJ1-3; 8 bases match TRBD1. J was trimmed by 2 bases and V by 5 bases; bases with no gene match: 8. The CDR3 is made up of 16 amino acids. Germline lookup yields CDR1 LNHDA and CDR2 SQIVND (reference sequence). CDR3 nucleotides: TGTGCCAGTAGTCATATGACAGGGGCTGCTGGAAACACCATATATTTT. Protein product: CASSHMTGAAGNTIYF.

The chain joins TRBV25-1 to TRBJ2-5; TRBD1 matches 9 bases. This CDR3 has 15 amino acids. CDR1 and CDR2 (germline): MGHDK, SYGVNS. V shed 6 bases, J shed 5 bases, and the junction held 10 bases outside the gene matches. CDR3 loop: CASRITTGGWETQYF. For the CDR3, the DNA is TGTGCCAGCAGGATCACGACAGGGGGTTGGGAGACCCAGTACTTC.

This sequence joins TRBV5-6 and TRBJ2-7; the match to TRBD2 covers 7 bases. Trimming removed 5 bases from V and 7 bases from J; junction bases left unmatched: 6. This CDR3 contains 12 residues. The V gene's germline CDR1 is SGHDT and CDR2 YYEEEE. CDR3 coding DNA: TGTGCCAGCAGTTCCGGGGAGGGTGAGCAGTACGTC. It translates to CASSSGEGEQYV.

This clone was observed once. The chain recombines TRBV10-3 with TRBJ1-5; unclear D gene. This CDR3 is built from 13 residues. The germline V gene has CDR1 ENHRY and CDR2 SYGVKD. The V and J ends lost 5 bases and 1 base respectively, with 6 bases between them. The CDR3 DNA reads as TGTGCCATCAGTCAGGCGAGCAATCAGCCCCAGCATTTT. Encoded protein: CAISQASNQPQHF.

V gene TRBV6-6 combines with J gene TRBJ2-5; 8 bases align to TRBD2. The germline V gene has CDR1 MNHNY and CDR2 SVGAGI (reference sequence). This CDR3 is built from 16 residues. V lost 2 bases and J lost 1; bases outside the gene matches: 6. DNA of the CDR3: TGTGCCAGCAGTTACCTAAGAGGGACTAGCCAAGAGACCCAGTACTTC. Protein sequence: CASSYLRGTSQETQYF.

The genes are TRBV6-1 and TRBJ2-3, with D possibly being TRBD2 (6 bases). The V end was cut by 7 bases, the J end by 2 bases, with 13 bases between. CDR1 and CDR2 (germline): MNHNS, SASEGT. The CDR3 has 14 amino acids. The DNA of the CDR3 is TGTGCCAGCACGCGAGCGGGCTACACAGATACGCAGTATTTT. Its translation is CASTRAGYTDTQYF.

The rearrangement joins TRBV2 to TRBJ2-6, with a weak D call TRBD1 (5 bases). Germline V gene lookup returns CDR1 SNHLY and CDR2 FYNNEI. This CDR3 comprises 15 residues. V gave up 4 bases and J gave up 0 bases, with 7 bases separating them. CDR3 sequence reads: CASSAGPSGANVLTF. CDR3 DNA sequence: TGTGCCAGCAGTGCAGGGCCCTCTGGGGCCAACGTCCTGACTTTC.

The CDR3 nucleotides read TGTGCCAGCAGTTTAGTCGGCTACGAGCAGTACTTC. Residues: CASSLVGYEQYF. This chain joins TRBV28 and TRBJ2-7, with D unresolved. V was cut by 2 bases and J by 3 bases, with 5 bases left in between. The germline V gene encodes CDR1 MDHEN and CDR2 SYDVKM. The CDR3 extends over 12 amino acids.

V and J are TRBV18 and TRBJ2-5; TRBD1 aligns across 9 bases. Germline lookup yields CDR1 KGHSH and CDR2 LQKENI. This CDR3 has 16 residues. With V trimmed by 5 bases and J by 0 bases, 7 bases remained unmatched. Here the CDR3 reads CASSSRRDRDQETQYF. The DNA of the CDR3 is TGTGCCAGCTCATCCCGAAGGGACAGGGACCAAGAGACCCAGTACTTC.

The V and J genes are TRBV6-5 and TRBJ2-7, with TRBD1 matching 7 bases. In germline, CDR1 is MNHEY, CDR2 SVGAGI. The V segment lost 0 bases and the J segment 4 bases; nucleotides outside the gene matches: 6. The CDR3 extends over 15 amino acids. The CDR3 sequence is CASSYSQDRWYEQYF. The CDR3 coding sequence is TGTGCCAGCAGTTACTCCCAGGACAGGTGGTACGAGCAGTACTTC.

This clone has only one observation. The CDR3 nucleotides read TGTGCCAGCAGTACACCGGGACTCAACAATGAGCAGTTCTTC. Translated, it gives CASSTPGLNNEQFF. The chain carries TRBV9 and TRBJ2-1; a weak D match, TRBD2 (6 bases). Germline V gene data show CDR1 as SGDLS and CDR2 as YYNGEE. Trimming took 5 bases from V and 5 from J, leaving 14 bases between them. The length of the CDR3 is 14 residues.

V is TRBV19 and J is TRBJ1-6; 9 bases align to TRBD1. Germline values: CDR1 LNHDA, CDR2 SQIVND (reference sequence). V lost 7 bases, J lost 7 bases, and 5 bases stayed unmatched. The CDR3 consists of 14 residues. This chain's CDR3 is CASNTDRGNSPLHF. The CDR3 DNA reads as TGTGCCAGTAACACGGACAGGGGCAATTCACCCCTCCACTTT.

The chain combines TRBV19 with TRBJ2-7; TRBD1 agrees at 7 bases. In germline, CDR1 is LNHDA, CDR2 SQIVND (reference sequence). The junction had 9 bases not matched to a gene; V was cut back by 4 bases and J by 3 bases. This CDR3 is built from 15 residues. DNA for the CDR3: TGTGCCAGTAGTACCGGACAGGACAACATCTACGAGCAGTACTTC. Its protein product is CASSTGQDNIYEQYF.

The chain links TRBV18 to TRBJ1-1, with TRBD1 identical over 7 bases. The CDR3 extends over 15 amino acids. Germline assignment: CDR1 KGHSH and CDR2 LQKENI. V was pared by 0 bases and J by 2 bases, with 3 bases of the junction left unmatched. CDR3 protein: CASSPPGQSNTEAFF. The CDR3 DNA is TGTGCCAGCTCACCACCGGGACAGAGTAACACTGAAGCTTTCTTT.

Comment on this clone: Other nucleotide sequences from this sample produce the same CDR3. The gene calls are TRBV5-1 and TRBJ2-7, with TRBD1 matching 7 bases. The V gene end was trimmed by 2 bases and the J gene end by 2 bases; junction bases not matched to a gene: 1. Germline V lookup: CDR1 SGHRS, CDR2 YFSETQ. This CDR3 contains 13 residues. The CDR3 is CASSFDRAYEQYF. As DNA, the CDR3 is TGCGCCAGCAGCTTCGACAGGGCCTACGAGCAGTACTTC.

V usage is TRBV7-9 and J usage is TRBJ1-4; no clear D gene. Per germline, CDR1 SEHNR and CDR2 FQNEAQ (reference sequence). The CDR3 consists of 15 residues. The V end was cut by 3 bases, the J end by 0 bases, with 8 bases between. The CDR3 DNA is TGTGCCAGCAGCTTGGGCCTCTCAACTAATGAAAAACTGTTTTTT. Its protein is CASSLGLSTNEKLFF.

V and J are TRBV28 and TRBJ1-4; 9 nucleotides agree with TRBD1. CDR3 length: 14 amino acids. V was clipped by 4 bases and J by 5 bases; unmatched bases: 2. Germline V gene sequence: CDR1 MDHEN, CDR2 SYDVKM. CDR3 DNA: TGTGCCAGCAGTTCCGGGACAGGGAATGAAAAACTGTTTTTT. Amino acid sequence: CASSSGTGNEKLFF.

This sequence joins TRBV10-2 and TRBJ1-5, with D possibly being TRBD1 (5 bases). The CDR3 loop spans 17 amino acids. Germline assignment: CDR1 WSHSY and CDR2 SAAADI. Between the trimmed V and J ends, which lost 7 bases and 2 bases, there was a span of 21 bases. CDR3 sequence (DNA): TGCGCCAGCAATGATGGGGGACTGAAGGGACGCAATCAGCCCCAGCATTTT. Translating gives CASNDGGLKGRNQPQHF.

In its sample, this clone was seen once. The chain uses TRBV5-4 and TRBJ2-1, with 10 bases that match TRBD2. The V segment lost 4 bases and the J segment 3 bases; nucleotides outside the gene matches: 7. The CDR3 consists of 16 residues. In germline, CDR1 is SGHNT, CDR2 YYREEE (reference sequence). The CDR3 here is CASSAAAGGVYNEQFF. CDR3 coding DNA: TGTGCCAGCAGCGCCGCAGCGGGGGGGGTCTACAATGAGCAGTTCTTC.